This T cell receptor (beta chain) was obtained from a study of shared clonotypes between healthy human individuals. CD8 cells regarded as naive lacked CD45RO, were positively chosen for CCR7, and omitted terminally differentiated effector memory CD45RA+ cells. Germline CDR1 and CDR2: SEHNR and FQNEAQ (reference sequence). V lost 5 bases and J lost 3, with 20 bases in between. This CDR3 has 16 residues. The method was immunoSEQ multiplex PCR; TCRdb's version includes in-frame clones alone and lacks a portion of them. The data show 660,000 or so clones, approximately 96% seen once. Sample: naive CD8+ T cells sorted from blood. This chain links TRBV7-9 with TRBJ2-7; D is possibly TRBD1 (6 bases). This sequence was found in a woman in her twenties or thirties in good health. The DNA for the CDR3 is TGTGCCAGCAGCCTTACGAGTATGGACAGAGGCTACGAGCAGTACTTC. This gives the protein CASSLTSMDRGYEQYF.